Listed here are 11 T cell receptor beta chains from one sample, sequenced in a study of blood T cells in healthy people across ages (dated by TCRdb to the mid-2010s). Library construction relied on 5' RACE. Sequencing took place on an Illumina HiSeq 2500. A second PCR of about 7 to 12 cycles was run with a J-beta primer mix and a sample-barcoded 5' primer. In-frame beta chains were kept once TCRdb had trimmed the public reads at Q25 with fastp and called clones with MiXCR. Every entry covers one CDR3 protein and lists the most common genes and DNA from its rows. In this sample the table shows some 1.5 million distinct CDR3 sequences, under 30% of which occur a single time. Of the sample, approximately 7.7% falls within the top ten clones. The sequencing sample was made of blood. The receptor set was obtained from a woman between 25 and 40 years old in good health.

Worth noting for this clonotype: One end of the junction fails to match germline, which may point to a read error. The genes are TRBV9 and TRBJ2-5, with 10 bases that match TRBD1. Looked up from germline, CDR1 is SGDLS and CDR2 is YYNGEE. The CDR3 sequence is 16 residues long. CDR3 bases: TGTGCCAGTAGCGTAGAAGGGACAGGGGCTCGAGAGACCCAGTACTTC. It yields the protein CASSVEGTGARETQYF.

The chain couples TRBV5-6 to TRBJ1-2; 8 bases fit TRBD1. The V gene end was trimmed by 2 bases and the J gene end by 0 bases; junction bases not matched to a gene: 3. Germline-derived CDR1 and CDR2 are SGHDT and YYEEEE. CDR3 length: 15 amino acids. CDR3 bases: TGTGCCAGCAGCTTCAGGGGGCTCCCTAACTATGGCTACACCTTC. It specifies CASSFRGLPNYGYTF.

Note on this clonotype: The junction differs from germline at one of its ends, possibly a read error. The chain uses TRBV24-1 and TRBJ2-2; 10 bases line up with TRBD1. Per the germline V gene, CDR1 is KGHDR and CDR2 is SFDVKD. This CDR3 comprises 16 residues. CDR3 nucleotides: TGTGCCACCTACACCTTGGGACAGGGGAACATCGGGGAGCTGTTTTTT. It encodes CATYTLGQGNIGELFF.

V usage is TRBV11-2 and J usage is TRBJ2-3, with 8 bases matching TRBD2. The germline gives CDR1 SGHAT, CDR2 FQNNGV. The CDR3 is 15 amino acids. Trimming took 4 bases from V and 5 from J; bases not matched to a gene: 8. The CDR3 reads CASSSSRGALDTQYF. The CDR3 DNA follows: TGTGCCAGCAGCTCCTCGCGGGGGGCCTTAGATACGCAGTATTTT.

V usage is TRBV10-2 and J usage is TRBJ1-5; TRBD1 agrees at 7 bases. The ends lost 8 bases at V and 6 bases at J; junction bases unmatched: 7. The CDR3 covers 13 residues. In germline, CDR1 is WSHSY, CDR2 SAAADI. The CDR3 protein is CASGRGGGQPQHF. CDR3 coding DNA: TGCGCCAGCGGGAGAGGGGGCGGTCAGCCCCAGCATTTT.

This chain joins TRBV6-1 and TRBJ2-1; D tentatively fits TRBD1 or TRBD2 (5 bases each). The CDR3 contains 16 residues. V lost 5 bases and J lost 8, with 22 bases in between. From germline, CDR1 is MNHNS and CDR2 SASEGT. CDR3 sequence (DNA): TGTGCCAGCAGTAGGGCACAGACCAGGGACGAATATGAGCAGTTCTTC. It specifies CASSRAQTRDEYEQFF.

A few counts support this clonotype. The chain is built from TRBV7-2 and TRBJ2-1; the match to TRBD2 covers 7 bases. This CDR3 has 16 amino acids. Unmatched junction bases numbered 10, after V lost 1 base and J lost 7 bases. Per the germline V gene, CDR1 is SGHTA and CDR2 is FQGNSA. The CDR3 sequence: CASSLGGGSRRNEQFF. In DNA form, the CDR3 reads TGTGCCAGCAGCTTAGGGGGCGGGAGTAGGAGGAATGAGCAGTTCTTC.

This clonotype was observed a handful of times. V is TRBV20-1 and J is TRBJ2-5; the D gene is possibly TRBD2 (6 bases). Trimming shortened V by 4 bases and J by 3 bases, and 21 bases separated the two germline ends. The CDR3 has 16 amino acids. Germline V gene sequence: CDR1 DFQATT, CDR2 SNEGSKA (reference sequence). The CDR3 DNA reads as TGCAGTGCTACCGATCGACTAGTAAGGAGTAAAGAGACCCAGTACTTC. This translates into CSATDRLVRSKETQYF.

This clonotype was found a few times. J is TRBJ1-2 and V is TRBV12-3 or TRBV12-4, with TRBD1 matching over 9 bases. V lost 6 bases, J lost 7 bases, and 9 bases stayed unmatched. This CDR3 comprises 14 residues. In DNA form, the CDR3 reads TGTGCCAGCAGCGTAGTGCGGACAGGGGTTGGCTACACCTTC. It is translated as CASSVVRTGVGYTF.

This clonotype turned up a few times. The chain couples TRBV19 to TRBJ2-4; D gene uncertain. CDR1 LNHDA and CDR2 SQIVND come from the germline V gene (reference sequence). This CDR3 comprises 15 residues. The V and J ends lost 5 bases and 0 bases respectively, with 11 bases between them. CDR3 loop: CASSELGSAKNIQYF. In DNA, the CDR3 is TGTGCCAGTAGTGAACTCGGGTCAGCCAAAAACATTCAGTACTTC.

V gene TRBV5-1 combines with J gene TRBJ1-2; D is unclear. The germline V and J ends were trimmed by 2 bases and 7 bases, with 18 bases remaining between them. This CDR3 comprises 15 residues. Germline V gives CDR1 SGHRS, CDR2 YFSETQ. CDR3 DNA: TGCGCCAGCAGCTTTGAAAAAATGACTGGCCCTGGCTACACCTTC. Protein sequence: CASSFEKMTGPGYTF.